The T cell receptor beta chain under discussion was sequenced for a study of type 1 regulatory T cells. Study-level information: T-allo10 is an in vitro-generated, Tr1-enriched CD4 T cell product specific for alloantigen. Study-level findings and limits: Tr1 cells had a more restricted TCR repertoire than non-Tr1 cells.

The sample holds a few counts of this clonotype. Its antigen is as yet unknown. TCRdb reanalysed the reads using MiXCR and keeps one entry per CDR3 protein. The sample lists about 62,000 distinct CDR3 sequences, less than 65% seen once, with 1.8% in the top ten. The specimen sequenced was cultured non-Tr1 T cells, either the whole culture or a sorted T cell fraction (not recorded which). This receptor was obtained from a human donor in good health.

CDR3 nucleotides: TGTGCCAGCAGTTTGTCCGGGAACACCGGGGAGCTGTTTTTT. It is translated as CASSLSGNTGELFF. The J gene is TRBJ2-2, the V gene TRBV12-3 or TRBV12-4; no definite D call. The CDR3 totals 14 residues. Trimming stripped 3 bases from V and 1 base from J, with 6 bases between.